What follows are 25 T cell receptor beta chains derived from one specimen sequenced in a study of blood T cell repertoires in COVID-19 (dated by TCRdb to 2018 to 2021). Library preparation employed the immunoSEQ multiplex PCR assay. Sourced from immuneACCESS, this table was stored by TCRdb with only in-frame sequences that have V and J called. A share of the clones is absent; for the studies checked, an unresolved V gene accounts for under half, and the remainder has no known explanation. This sample comprises some 250,000 clones, about 89% of them detected only once. Jointly, the top ten make up approximately 9% of the sample. Source material: PBMCs or T cells enriched from blood (not recorded which). Receptor source: a middle-aged man who had recovered from COVID-19.

This sequence joins TRBV11-3 and TRBJ2-7; D might be TRBD2 (6 bases). The germline V and J ends were trimmed by 1 base and 6 bases, with 16 bases remaining between them. The CDR3 has 15 amino acids. CDR1 is SGHNT, CDR2 YENEEA, per germline. The CDR3 DNA reads TGTGCCAGCAGCTTAGTAGGAGGGGTAAAATCCGAGCAGTACTTC. The encoded protein is CASSLVGGVKSEQYF.

This clone has a handful of counts. This rearrangement joins TRBV6-5 to TRBJ1-1; TRBD1 matches 7 bases. The CDR3 totals 15 residues. Germline V lookup: CDR1 MNHEY, CDR2 SVGAGI. With 5 bases clipped from V and 13 bases from J, the junction kept 19 bases outside the gene matches. The CDR3, as DNA: TGTGCCAGCAGTAGGGACAGTTTCACCCGAGAAGAGGGTTTCTTT. Amino acids: CASSRDSFTREEGFF.

The J gene is TRBJ2-5, the V gene TRBV7-9, with TRBD1 matching over 8 bases. The junction had 5 bases not matched to a gene; V was cut back by 1 base and J by 4 bases. The CDR3 totals 15 residues. Germline V gene data show CDR1 as SEHNR and CDR2 as FQNEAQ (reference sequence). This CDR3 reads CASSLGPTGGETQYF. Here the CDR3 DNA reads TGTGCCAGCAGCTTAGGCCCCACAGGGGGAGAGACCCAGTACTTC.

The rearrangement uses TRBV19 and TRBJ1-4, with TRBD1 matching over 11 bases. Germline CDR1 and CDR2: LNHDA and SQIVND (reference sequence). With 8 bases clipped from V and 8 bases from J, the junction kept 4 bases outside the gene matches. The CDR3 spans 13 residues. The CDR3 spells CASEGQGDEKLFF. DNA for the CDR3: TGTGCCAGTGAGGGACAGGGGGACGAAAAACTGTTTTTT. The complete variable domain, with remaining parts taken from reference TRBV19 and TRBJ1-4, reads DGGITQSPKYLFRKEGQNVTLSCEQNLNHDAMYWYRQDPGQGLRLIYYSQIVNDFQKGDIAEGYSVSREKKESFPLTVTSAQKNPTAFYLCASEGQGDEKLFFGSGTQLSVL.

The rearrangement joins TRBV7-2 to TRBJ1-3; 11 positions match TRBD1. CDR3 length: 16 residues. The trim removed 6 bases at V and 0 bases at J, leaving 4 bases unmatched. Germline V lookup: CDR1 SGHTA, CDR2 FQGNSA. CDR3 bases: TGTGCCAGCAGTCGGACAGGGGGCTACTCTGGAAACACCATATATTTT. This gives the protein CASSRTGGYSGNTIYF.

The chain recombines TRBV3-1 (or the pseudogene TRBV3-2) with TRBJ2-1, with TRBD2 as a possible D gene (5 bases). Trimming stripped 0 bases from V and 8 bases from J, with 8 bases between. CDR3 length equals 13 residues. The germline CDR1 and CDR2 sequences are LGHDT and YNNKEL (reference sequence). CDR3 loop: CASSQDSGYEQFF. As DNA, the CDR3 is TGTGCCAGCAGCCAAGATTCGGGGTATGAGCAGTTCTTC.

The gene calls are TRBV6-2 or TRBV6-3 and TRBJ2-7; perhaps TRBD2 as D (5 bases). Trimming cost V 4 bases and J 2 bases, with 15 bases left between them. There are 15 residues in the CDR3. CDR1 MNHEY and CDR2 SVGEGT come from the germline V gene. CDR3 sequence reads: CASSSPGSGTYEQYF. In DNA, the CDR3 is TGTGCCAGCAGTTCCCCTGGGTCGGGGACCTACGAGCAGTACTTC.

The chain recombines TRBV3-1 (or the pseudogene TRBV3-2) with TRBJ2-5; D perhaps matches TRBD2 (7 bases). The V gene lost 7 bases and the J gene lost 5 bases, with 20 bases spanning the gap. The germline V gene encodes CDR1 LGHDT and CDR2 YNNKEL (reference sequence). This CDR3 comprises 15 residues. DNA for the CDR3: TGTGCCAGCACATACGGGGGGCCCAGTGATGAGACCCAGTACTTC. Its translation: CASTYGGPSDETQYF.

The chain is built from TRBV7-9 and TRBJ1-2; 8 nucleotides match TRBD1. V lost 7 bases and J lost 8; bases outside the gene matches: 6. Germline CDR1 SEHNR, CDR2 FQNEAQ (reference sequence). The CDR3 covers 12 residues. CDR3 nucleotides: TGTGCCAGCACGGACAGGGTCTACGGCTACACCTTC. Its translation is CASTDRVYGYTF.

The chain is built from TRBV12-5 and TRBJ1-2, with 7 bases that match TRBD1. Germline V gene sequence: CDR1 LGHNT, CDR2 FRNRAP. Trimming took 5 bases from V and 14 from J; bases not matched to a gene: 17. The CDR3 sequence is 14 residues long. The CDR3 region has the DNA TGTGCTAGTGGTCCGCAGACGACAGGGTACTCGAGTACCTTC. It yields the protein CASGPQTTGYSSTF. Filled out from reference TRBV12-5 and TRBJ1-2, the complete variable domain reads DARVTQTPRHKVTEMGQEVTMRCQPILGHNTVFWYRQTMMQGLELLAYFRNRAPLDDSGMPKDRFSAEMPDATLATLKIQPSEPRDSAVYFCASGPQTTGYSSTFGSGTRLTVV.

The genes are TRBV4-2 and TRBJ2-7, with D tentatively TRBD2 (5 bases). Trimming pared 4 bases from V and 5 bases from J, leaving 9 bases between. The CDR3 has 12 residues. The germline CDR1 and CDR2 sequences are LGHNA and YNFKEQ. In DNA, the CDR3 is TGTGCCAGCAGCCCCGCGGGTAACGAGCAGTACTTC. Its translation: CASSPAGNEQYF.

This clone occurred a few times. The chain employs TRBV6-2 or TRBV6-3 and TRBJ1-2; TRBD1 aligns across 7 bases. CDR3 size: 17 residues. Looked up from germline, CDR1 is MNHEY and CDR2 is SVGEGT. J lost 4 bases, V lost 6 bases, and 17 bases had no gene match. CDR3 residues: CASSLPTYRQGRYGYTF. CDR3 in DNA: TGTGCCAGCAGCCTACCCACCTATAGACAGGGTCGCTATGGCTACACCTTC.

Only one count was recorded for this clone. The gene calls are TRBV7-9 and TRBJ1-6; no clear D gene. With 8 bases removed from V and 6 bases from J, the gap between germline ends came to 14 bases. Per germline, CDR1 SEHNR and CDR2 FQNEAQ (reference sequence). The CDR3 has 14 residues. The CDR3 bases are TGTGCCAGCTCCCCCGGGGTCGGTAATTCACCCCTCCACTTT. It encodes CASSPGVGNSPLHF.

The V gene is TRBV7-2, the J gene TRBJ2-7; 9 bases fit TRBD2. Germline values: CDR1 SGHTA, CDR2 FQGNSA. The V gene end was trimmed by 3 bases and the J gene end by 2 bases; junction bases not matched to a gene: 2. The CDR3 length is 14 residues. The CDR3 reads CASSFSGSTYEQYF. The CDR3 coding sequence is TGTGCCAGCAGCTTTAGCGGGAGCACCTACGAGCAGTACTTC.

The chain links TRBV3-1 (or the pseudogene TRBV3-2) to TRBJ1-6; D might be TRBD1 (6 bases). The V gene lost 11 bases and the J gene lost 6 bases, with 23 bases spanning the gap. Germline CDR1 and CDR2: LGHDT and YNNKEL (reference sequence). The CDR3 has 16 amino acids. The CDR3 sequence is CACGQSIGQGNSPLHF. The CDR3, as DNA: TGTGCCTGCGGACAGTCGATCGGGCAGGGTAATTCACCCCTCCACTTT.

Regarding this clone: Other DNA sequences within the sample encode an identical CDR3. The chain has TRBV7-8 and TRBJ2-2; 14 nucleotides line up with TRBD2. Germline V CDR1 and CDR2: SGHVS, FQNEAQ. Trimming at V came to 5 bases and at J to 4 bases, leaving 3 bases not matched to a gene. The CDR3 length is 16 residues. CDR3 loop: CASSRLAGGFTGELFF. Written as DNA, the CDR3 is TGTGCCAGCAGCAGACTAGCGGGGGGGTTCACCGGGGAGCTGTTTTTT. Drawing the rest from reference TRBV7-8 and TRBJ2-2, the complete variable domain is GAGVSQSPRYKVAKRGQDVALRCDPISGHVSLFWYQQALGQGPEFLTYFQNEAQLDKSGLPSDRFFAERPEGSVSTLKIQRTQQEDSAVYLCASSRLAGGFTGELFFGEGSRLTVL.

The table lists this clone with a count of one. This chain connects TRBV11-2 to TRBJ2-7, with TRBD2 identical over 13 bases. With V trimmed by 2 bases and J by 2 bases, 6 bases remained unmatched. This CDR3 has 17 residues. Looked up from germline, CDR1 is SGHAT and CDR2 is FQNNGV. The CDR3 region has the DNA TGTGCCAGCAGCTTACGACTAGCGGGAGGAGGGGCCTACGAGCAGTACTTC. Encoded protein: CASSLRLAGGGAYEQYF.

V gene TRBV28 combines with J gene TRBJ1-1; a weak D match, TRBD1 (6 bases). The germline CDR1 and CDR2 sequences are MDHEN and SYDVKM. The CDR3 totals 14 residues. V lost 5 bases, J lost 1 base, and 11 bases lay in between. Here the CDR3 DNA reads TGTGCCAGCAGTCGACGGGGGGCGAACACTGAAGCTTTCTTT. Encoded protein: CASSRRGANTEAFF.

The chain carries TRBV10-1 and TRBJ1-1; TRBD1 matches 11 bases. The CDR3 has 17 residues. Germline assignment: CDR1 WNHNN and CDR2 SYGVQD (reference sequence). After removal of 10 bases from V and 1 base from J, the junction contained 14 bases not matched to a gene. The CDR3 region is CANQRGTGGMENTEAFF. The CDR3 coding sequence is TGCGCCAACCAACGGGGGACAGGGGGAATGGAGAACACTGAAGCTTTCTTT.

The chain has TRBV2 and TRBJ1-2; 7 positions match TRBD1. This CDR3 spans 12 amino acids. The germline V gene has CDR1 SNHLY and CDR2 FYNNEI. After removal of 8 bases from V and 4 bases from J, the junction contained 4 bases not matched to a gene. CDR3 in amino acids: CASGQASYGYTF. The CDR3 nucleotides read TGTGCCAGCGGACAGGCTAGCTATGGCTACACCTTC.

J is TRBJ1-2 and V is TRBV19; 10 positions match TRBD1. Germline V gives CDR1 LNHDA, CDR2 SQIVND (reference sequence). The V and J ends lost 8 bases and 6 bases, in that order; junction bases with no gene match: 3. The CDR3 covers 12 residues. Written as DNA, the CDR3 is TGTGCCAGTCGGGACAGGGGCCATGGCTACACCTTC. Residues: CASRDRGHGYTF.

This clone appeared a few times. The rearrangement links TRBV4-3 to TRBJ2-3; TRBD1 might be the D (5 bases). V lost 2 bases and J lost 4, with 16 bases in between. CDR1 and CDR2 (germline): LGHNA, YSLEER. This CDR3 is 16 amino acids long. CDR3 residues: CASSQRGPGDADTQYF. CDR3 DNA: TGCGCCAGCAGCCAAAGGGGCCCCGGAGACGCAGATACGCAGTATTTT.

This clone was recorded only once. CDR3 in DNA: TGTGCCAGCAGCTTGGCTCCTAGCTCCTATAATTCACCCCTCCACTTT. This translates into CASSLAPSSYNSPLHF. This chain joins TRBV5-6 and TRBJ1-6, with no clear D. V lost 0 bases and J lost 0, with 7 bases in between. In germline, CDR1 is SGHDT, CDR2 YYEEEE. The length of the CDR3 is 16 residues.

The chain employs TRBV5-1 and TRBJ1-1; D gene ambiguous. V gave up 4 bases and J gave up 3 bases, with 7 bases separating them. The CDR3 sequence is 12 residues long. CDR1 SGHRS and CDR2 YFSETQ come from the germline V gene. For the CDR3, the DNA is TGCGCCAGCAGCCTACGGGACACTGAAGCTTTCTTT. Protein product: CASSLRDTEAFF.

This chain links TRBV28 with TRBJ2-7; 8 positions agree with TRBD1. The CDR3 loop spans 15 amino acids. In germline, CDR1 is MDHEN, CDR2 SYDVKM. Trimming took 5 bases from V and 1 from J; bases not matched to a gene: 7. CDR3 DNA: TGTGCCAGCAGTCGCCATGGGACAGGTTCCTACGAGCAGTACTTC. It is translated as CASSRHGTGSYEQYF.